This TCR beta chain was recovered during a study of blood T cell repertoires in COVID-19. About the study: Specimens from acute and convalescent COVID-19 originated in the United States, Italy and Spain. The analysed material was cDNA or gDNA that came from T cells, B-cell-depleted T cells, or PBMCs.

Germline V gene lookup returns CDR1 SGHNT and CDR2 YYREEE (reference sequence). Between the trimmed V and J ends, which lost 0 bases and 4 bases, there was a span of 7 bases. CDR3 size: 14 residues. Repertoires were generated with immunoSEQ multiplex PCR, while TCRdb's copy carries only in-frame clones and drops some. Of around 71,000 clones detected, around 85% appear once; the ten largest clones hold just over 5%. This clonotype was obtained from a man at least 80 years old with acute or convalescent COVID-19. The specimen sequenced was peripheral blood. The chain uses TRBV5-4 and TRBJ2-2, with D tentatively TRBD2 (5 bases). This chain's CDR3 is CASSLVAGTGELFF. In nucleotides, the CDR3 is TGTGCCAGCAGCTTGGTTGCGGGCACCGGGGAGCTGTTTTTT.